The 10 T cell receptor beta chains given below trace back to one sample, sequenced in a study of CD8 T cells in ankylosing spondylitis. TCRdb passed the 5' RACE reads through MiXCR, listing each CDR3 protein once. In the table there are some 250,000 distinct CDR3 sequences, 20% to 30% of which are singletons. Source material: blood, either unsorted or a sorted T cell fraction (not recorded which). Receptors were obtained from a male donor with ankylosing spondylitis or in good health (not recorded which).

This clonotype was observed a handful of times. The rearrangement uses TRBV20-1 and TRBJ2-1; 7 positions match TRBD2. Trimming took 4 bases from V and 4 from J; bases not matched to a gene: 4. CDR3 length: 13 residues. Germline assignment: CDR1 DFQATT and CDR2 SNEGSKA (reference sequence). The CDR3, as DNA: TGCAGTGCTAAGGGCGGGGGATACAATGAGCAGTTCTTC. Its protein is CSAKGGGYNEQFF.

This clonotype was observed at least ten times. The chain combines TRBV20-1 with TRBJ2-7, with D possibly matching TRBD1 (7 bases). V was cut by 6 bases and J by 4 bases, with 16 bases left in between. Germline V gives CDR1 DFQATT, CDR2 SNEGSKA (reference sequence). This CDR3 is 13 amino acids long. DNA for the CDR3: TGCAGTGCCGCGGGACAGTCCTTATACGAGCAGTACTTC. This translates into CSAAGQSLYEQYF.

This clonotype was seen a single time. The chain carries TRBV12-3 or TRBV12-4 and TRBJ1-1, with D possibly TRBD1 on 5 matching bases. This CDR3 contains 13 residues. The ends were cut back, 6 bases at V and 6 bases at J, with 14 bases in the middle. CDR3 coding DNA: TGTGCCAGCAGCCTAAGGGGCGGTCCTGAAGCTTTCTTT. It yields the protein CASSLRGGPEAFF.

The chain has TRBV5-1 and TRBJ2-1; D gene unclear. CDR1 and CDR2 (germline): SGHRS, YFSETQ. The CDR3 spans 15 residues. The ends were cut back, 0 bases at V and 0 bases at J, with 7 bases in the middle. CDR3: CASSLEVSSYNEQFF. CDR3 nucleotide sequence: TGCGCCAGCAGCTTGGAGGTTAGCTCCTACAATGAGCAGTTCTTC.

This clonotype was detected ten times or more. The V and J genes are TRBV20-1 and TRBJ2-3, with D possibly TRBD2 on 5 matching bases. Germline V gene sequence: CDR1 DFQATT, CDR2 SNEGSKA (reference sequence). CDR3 size: 13 residues. The V end lost 1 base, the J end lost 10 bases, and 15 bases lay between the germline ends. CDR3 DNA: TGCAGTGCTAGAGTGGTGGGAGCCCCATCGCAGTATTTT. It codes for CSARVVGAPSQYF.

In this sample, this clonotype turned up a few times. The rearrangement uses TRBV7-2 and TRBJ2-7; TRBD1 might be the D (7 bases). The CDR3 totals 15 residues. V was pared by 2 bases and J by 7 bases, with 18 bases between. Germline V CDR1 and CDR2: SGHTA, FQGNSA. The CDR3, as DNA: TGTGCCAGCAGCTTAAAGCGACAGGGCGCGGGGGAGCAGTACTTC. Translating gives CASSLKRQGAGEQYF.

Remarks on this clonotype: The junction departs from the called germline gene at one end, perhaps through a read error. The chain combines TRBV7-2 with TRBJ2-3; 16 bases fit TRBD2. CDR1 and CDR2 (germline): SGHTA, FQGNSA. The CDR3 sequence is 15 residues long. CDR3 sequence reads: CASSLLVGLAGGRDF. The DNA for the CDR3 is TGTGCCAGCAGCTTATTGGTGGGACTAGCGGGGGGGCGGGATTTT.

The chain uses TRBV12-3 or TRBV12-4 and TRBJ1-5, with unresolved D. This CDR3 has 12 residues. The V and J ends lost 8 bases and 3 bases respectively, with 8 bases between them. CDR3 sequence (DNA): TGTGCCAGCCGGCAGACCAATCAGCCCCAGCATTTT. Translated: CASRQTNQPQHF.

This clonotype turned up a few times. DNA of the CDR3: TGCAGCGTTGACCGACAGGCTTCCTACAATGAGCAGTTCTTC. The encoded protein is CSVDRQASYNEQFF. This rearrangement joins TRBV29-1 to TRBJ2-1, with a possible D match to TRBD1 (6 bases). V was cut by 3 bases and J by 1 base, with 10 bases left in between. The CDR3 extends over 14 amino acids. Germline values: CDR1 SQVTM, CDR2 ANQGSEA.

Ten or more counts support this clonotype. The rearrangement links TRBV20-1 to TRBJ2-2; possibly TRBD2 for D (6 bases). The CDR3 sequence is 15 residues long. V was clipped by 1 base and J by 0 bases, with 9 bases between them. Per germline, CDR1 DFQATT and CDR2 SNEGSKA (reference sequence). CDR3 in amino acids: CSARVPSANTGELFF. In DNA form, the CDR3 reads TGCAGTGCTAGAGTCCCTAGCGCGAACACCGGGGAGCTGTTTTTT.